One sample yielded the 3 T cell receptor beta chains listed below, sequenced in a study of shared clonotypes between healthy human individuals. Sequencing used immunoSEQ multiplex PCR; TCRdb keeps in-frame clones, though not all of them. There are some 1 million clones in the sample; about 74% occur only once, and about 1.5% lies in the top ten. The specimen was memory CD4+ T cells sorted from blood. Subset described: CD45RA-negative fraction. These TCRs come from a man aged 18-30 years in good health.

This chain uses TRBV9 with TRBJ2-7, with 11 bases fitting TRBD1. Germline loops: CDR1 SGDLS, CDR2 YYNGEE. The CDR3 covers 14 residues. V shed 4 bases and J 4 bases; nucleotides not matched to a gene: 4. CDR3 amino acids: CASSFGTGGYEQYF. CDR3 sequence (DNA): TGTGCCAGCAGCTTCGGGACAGGGGGGTACGAGCAGTACTTC.

Notes on this clone: A much larger clone differs from this one at a single base, so this may be a read error. The chain has TRBV7-6 and TRBJ1-1; D is possibly TRBD1 (6 bases). V was trimmed by 2 bases and J by 4 bases, leaving 8 bases between them. Germline V gene data show CDR1 as SGHVS and CDR2 as FNYEAQ. The CDR3 is made up of 13 amino acids. CDR3 sequence (DNA): TGTGCCAGCAGCTTACAGGGGAGCACTGAAGCTTTCTTT. Translating gives CASSLQGSTEAFF.

The V call is TRBV7-6, the J call TRBJ2-1; D is perhaps TRBD1 (6 bases). Germline CDR1 reads SGHVS; CDR2 reads FNYEAQ. Trimming left V 5 bases short and J 13 bases short, with 15 bases between. This CDR3 spans 12 amino acids. The CDR3 spells CASSHSGTSQFF. The DNA of the CDR3 is TGTGCCAGCAGCCACTCCGGGACATCCCAGTTCTTC. Full variable domain (missing parts from reference TRBV7-6 and TRBJ2-1): GAGVSQSPRYKVTKRGQDVALRCDPISGHVSLYWYRQALGQGPEFLTYFNYEAQQDKSGLPNDRFSAERPEGSISTLTIQRTEQRDSAMYRCASSHSGTSQFFGPGTRLTVL.